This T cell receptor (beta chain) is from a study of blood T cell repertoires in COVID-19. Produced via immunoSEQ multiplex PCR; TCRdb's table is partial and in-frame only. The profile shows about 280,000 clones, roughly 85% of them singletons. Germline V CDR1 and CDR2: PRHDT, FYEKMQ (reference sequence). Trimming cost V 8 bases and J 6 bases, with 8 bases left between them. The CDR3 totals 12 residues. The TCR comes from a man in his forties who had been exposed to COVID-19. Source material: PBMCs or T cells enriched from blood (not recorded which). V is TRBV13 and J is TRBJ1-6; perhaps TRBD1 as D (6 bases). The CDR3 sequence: CASGRGNSPLHF. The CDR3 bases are TGTGCCAGCGGCAGGGGTAATTCACCCCTCCACTTT.